Only one count was recorded for the clone carrying this TCR beta chain. This entry is derived from a study of T cell changes during pregnancy in multiple sclerosis. Sequenced by immunoSEQ multiplex PCR; TCRdb stores in-frame clones only, minus some. The table includes approximately 70,000 clones, more than 90% detected once. This CDR3 has 16 residues. Looked up from germline, CDR1 is SGDLS and CDR2 is YYNGEE. J gave up 7 bases and V 4 bases, and 12 bases lay outside the gene matches. This specimen was peripheral blood, taken in the second trimester of pregnancy. The clonotype was recovered from a female donor with multiple sclerosis, enrolled in a pregnancy study. The rearrangement links TRBV9 to TRBJ2-2, with 8 positions matching TRBD1. The CDR3 DNA reads as TGTGCCAGCAGCTACGACAGGGGAAGGAAAGGCGGGGAGCTGTTTTTT. It is translated as CASSYDRGRKGGELFF.